This T cell receptor beta chain was retrieved from a study of monozygotic twins with inflammatory bowel disease. Findings and caveats of the study: Patient repertoires may have gained variability from differing immunosuppressive treatments. Healthy co-twins, by inverse Simpson, had higher TCRbeta diversity than their siblings with IBD.

For each CDR3 protein, TCRdb gives one entry from its re-call of the 5' RACE reads, without DNA. Found here are approximately 340,000 distinct CDR3 sequences; the top ten clones hold around 2%. As regards this clonotype: Its antigen is still unknown.

The total RNA came straight from whole blood, and T cells were not sorted beforehand. This CDR3 is built from 15 residues. CDR1 and CDR2 from the germline V gene are SGHDT and YYEEEE. This TCR derives from a human donor with ulcerative colitis or Crohn's disease, or a healthy co-twin of an affected twin (not recorded which). The rearrangement joins TRBV5-6 to TRBJ2-3; the TCRdb D gene call, TRBD2, has no DNA to confirm it. The sample taken for sequencing was blood. This CDR3 reads CASSFREYGTDTQYF.